This T cell receptor beta chain appears in the sequencing data of a study of CD8+CD57+ T cells in acquired aplastic anemia. The CDR3 sequence is 15 residues long. Germline CDR1 reads MDHEN; CDR2 reads SYDVKM. Using genomic DNA as the template, TCR beta VDJ and CDR3 profiling was carried out. In TCRdb, the reads were re-called with MiXCR into one record per CDR3 protein. The sample carries 250,000 to 300,000 distinct CDR3 sequences, 45% to 70% recorded once. The sample holds a few counts of this clonotype. Germline is not matched at one junction end, which may reflect a read error. The receptor comes from a human donor with severe aplastic anemia or a healthy control (not recorded which). V usage is TRBV28 and J usage is TRBJ2-7; 8 bases align to TRBD1. Input material: sorted CD4+, CD8+, or CD8+CD57+ T cells (not recorded which) from PBMCs. In DNA, the CDR3 is TGTGCCAGCAATTTACAAGGGACAGGAGGTGGGGGGCAGTACTTC. The encoded protein is CASNLQGTGGGGQYF.